This T cell receptor beta chain is from a study of blood T cell repertoires in COVID-19. The CDR3 contains 16 residues. V was clipped by 0 bases and J by 8 bases; unmatched bases: 12. The germline CDR1 and CDR2 sequences are MNHEY and SVGEGT. Authors' processing steps: Reference gene primer amplification gave nucleated cell count estimates. Assay: immunoSEQ multiplex PCR; the TCRdb copy retains only in-frame clones and omits some. V, J and clone size reflect that table, while D and trimming were determined from the DNA. Of around 100,000 clones listed, around nine tenths are singletons. The clonotype originates from a human donor in a cohort sampled during active COVID-19. The J gene is TRBJ1-1, the V gene TRBV6-2 or TRBV6-3; 7 bases fit TRBD1. Sequenced sample: peripheral blood. This CDR3 reads CASSYSKGQPKGEAFF. CDR3 sequence (DNA): TGTGCCAGCAGTTACTCTAAGGGACAGCCCAAGGGGGAAGCTTTCTTT.